The 13 T cell receptor beta chains reported below all come from one sample, sequenced in a study of control samples from healthy donors and cancer patients. Clones were read by immunoSEQ multiplex PCR, and TCRdb kept only the in-frame ones, dropping some. There are 95,000 to 100,000 clones in the sample; roughly four fifths occur only once, and approximately 2% lies in the top ten. The material sequenced was blood. These receptors were collected from a man between 60 and 75 years old in good health.

The chain uses TRBV3-1 (or the pseudogene TRBV3-2) and TRBJ2-1; no firm D call. This CDR3 is built from 17 residues. Germline CDR1 is LGHDT and CDR2 is YNNKEL (reference sequence). V was shortened by 4 bases and J by 5 bases, with 21 bases between the two germline ends. This chain's CDR3 is CASSLSTPPMQNNEQFF. The DNA of the CDR3 is TGTGCCAGCAGCCTGTCTACCCCCCCGATGCAGAACAATGAGCAGTTCTTC.

This rearrangement joins TRBV10-1 to TRBJ2-1; 9 bases map to TRBD1. The germline V gene encodes CDR1 WNHNN and CDR2 SYGVQD (reference sequence). V trimming: 10 bases; J trimming: 10 bases; junction bases outside the gene matches: 14. The CDR3 is 14 amino acids. For the CDR3, the DNA is TGCGCCACAGCGGACGAACAGGGGGCAGGGGAGCAGTTCTTC. Protein: CATADEQGAGEQFF.

The chain carries TRBV9 and TRBJ2-7, with D perhaps TRBD1 or TRBD2 (5 bases each). The CDR3 covers 14 residues. The germline CDR1 and CDR2 sequences are SGDLS and YYNGEE. With 4 bases removed from V and 2 bases from J, the gap between germline ends came to 13 bases. The CDR3 DNA is TGTGCCAGCAGCCGGGACGAGAGAACCTACGAGCAGTACTTC. Translating gives CASSRDERTYEQYF. Variable domain in full (rest from reference TRBV9 and TRBJ2-7): DSGVTQTPKHLITATGQRVTLRCSPRSGDLSVYWYQQSLDQGLQFLIQYYNGEERAKGNILERFSAQQFPDLHSELNLSSLELGDSALYFCASSRDERTYEQYFGPGTRLTVT.

V usage is TRBV2 and J usage is TRBJ1-5; TRBD1 matches at 7 bases. The germline V gene has CDR1 SNHLY and CDR2 FYNNEI. The J segment lost 6 bases and the V segment lost 3 bases, leaving 8 bases of the junction unmatched. The CDR3 loop spans 15 amino acids. For the CDR3, the DNA is TGTGCCAGCAGTGACGACAGGGCTTCGGGTCAGCCCCAGCATTTT. It codes for CASSDDRASGQPQHF.

The chain is built from TRBV6-5 and TRBJ2-7; maybe TRBD1 (6 bases). Trimming stripped 5 bases from V and 0 bases from J, with 8 bases between. Germline lookup yields CDR1 MNHEY and CDR2 SVGAGI. The CDR3 is made up of 13 amino acids. Written as DNA, the CDR3 is TGTGCCAGCAGTCAGGGGTACTCCTACGAGCAGTACTTC. Amino acid sequence: CASSQGYSYEQYF.

The V gene is TRBV10-3, the J gene TRBJ2-5; 12 nucleotides align to TRBD2. This CDR3 is 15 amino acids long. Losses at the gene ends were 7 bases for V and 1 base for J; bases not matched to a gene: 4. From germline, CDR1 is ENHRY and CDR2 SYGVKD. The CDR3 protein is CAIKGTSGLQETQYF. The CDR3 DNA follows: TGTGCCATCAAAGGGACTAGCGGGCTCCAAGAGACCCAGTACTTC.

V gene TRBV19 combines with J gene TRBJ1-2; possibly TRBD1 for D (5 bases). Per germline, CDR1 LNHDA and CDR2 SQIVND (reference sequence). The CDR3 loop spans 13 amino acids. Trimming left V 7 bases short and J 7 bases short, with 16 bases between. The CDR3 loop is CASNRRGPGGYTF. CDR3 nucleotides: TGTGCCAGTAACCGCCGGGGACCTGGTGGCTACACCTTC.

The chain combines TRBV27 with TRBJ2-6; either TRBD1 or TRBD2 may fit D (5 bases each). CDR3 length: 15 amino acids. Germline V gene sequence: CDR1 MNHEY, CDR2 SMNVEV (reference sequence). Trimming shortened V by 5 bases and J by 4 bases, and 12 bases separated the two germline ends. In nucleotides, the CDR3 is TGTGCCAGCAGTCCCCGGGGCGGGGGGGCCAACGTCCTGACTTTC. Protein: CASSPRGGGANVLTF. Using reference TRBV27 and TRBJ2-6 for the parts outside the CDR3, the full variable domain is EAQVTQNPRYLITVTGKKLTVTCSQNMNHEYMSWYRQDPGLGLRQIYYSMNVEVTDKGDVPEGYKVSRKEKRNFPLILESPSPNQTSLYFCASSPRGGGANVLTFGAGSRLTVL.

This clone was seen a few times. V and J are TRBV30 and TRBJ1-2, with no clear D. Germline V gene data show CDR1 as GTSNPN and CDR2 as SVGIG (reference sequence). The CDR3 sequence is 13 residues long. Trimming took off 3 bases at V and 4 bases at J, with 12 bases between the two ends. CDR3 in amino acids: CAWSESELYGYTF. The DNA for the CDR3 is TGTGCCTGGAGCGAGAGTGAACTCTATGGCTACACCTTC.

The genes are TRBV9 and TRBJ2-7, with D hard to call. Trimming removed 1 base at V and 0 bases at J, with 8 bases between. CDR3 length: 14 amino acids. In germline, CDR1 is SGDLS, CDR2 YYNGEE. The CDR3 reads CASSVLPSSYEQYF. CDR3 bases: TGTGCCAGCAGCGTACTTCCGAGCTCCTACGAGCAGTACTTC.

The chain uses TRBV6-2 or TRBV6-3 and TRBJ2-3; the D call may be TRBD1 or TRBD2 (6 bases each). V lost 4 bases and J 2 bases, leaving 13 bases between the germline ends. The CDR3 runs 15 residues. From germline, CDR1 is MNHEY and CDR2 SVGEGT. CDR3 coding DNA: TGTGCCAGCAGTTTAGAGGGGGGATTCACAGATACGCAGTATTTT. Residues: CASSLEGGFTDTQYF.

The sample holds one count of this clone. The chain uses TRBV12-1 and TRBJ2-6; the table's D call TRBD2 went unverified against the DNA. TRBV12-1 is noted as a pseudogene. This CDR3 has 19 amino acids. The CDR3 here is CASSSPGGSVVSGANVLTF. DNA of the CDR3: TGTGCCAGCAGCTCACCTGGCGGGTCAGTAGTCTCTGGGGCCAACGTCCTGACTTTC.

The J gene is TRBJ1-1, the V gene TRBV10-3, with D possibly being TRBD1 (5 bases). Germline V lookup: CDR1 ENHRY, CDR2 SYGVKD. The CDR3 totals 14 residues. The V gene lost 2 bases and the J gene lost 0 bases, with 7 bases spanning the gap. Here the CDR3 DNA reads TGTGCCATCAGTGAGCAGGGCGTGAACACTGAAGCTTTCTTT. It encodes CAISEQGVNTEAFF.